Listed below are T cell receptor beta chains from one sample, sequenced in a study of T cells in Graves' hyperthyroidism and ophthalmopathy. TCRdb re-called the multiplex PCR reads through MiXCR, storing one row per CDR3 protein. The sample has approximately 500,000 distinct CDR3 sequences, around 42% seen once. Sequencing was carried out using peripheral blood or thyroid tissue (not recorded which). Receptors were obtained from a woman aged 18 to 35 with Graves' hyperthyroidism. The CDR3 runs from the conserved cysteine through the conserved F or W. A D gene is named only where the DNA matches it firmly. The size field is filled for only some rows; it gives once, few, many or a size class.

V gene: TRBV12-3/TRBV12-4
D gene: TRBD2
clone size: many
J gene: TRBJ2-5
CDR3 protein: CASSGISGRADETQYF
CDR3 DNA: TGTGCCAGCAGTGGAATTAGCGGGAGGGCCGATGAGACCCAGTACTTC

V gene: TRBV5-4
D gene: .
clone size: .
J gene: TRBJ2-5
CDR3 protein: CASNQGAVETQYF
CDR3 DNA: TGTGCCAGCAACCAAGGGGCCGTAGAGACCCAGTACTTC

V gene: TRBV2
D gene: .
clone size: many
J gene: TRBJ1-5
CDR3 protein: CASSESDTAQRQHF
CDR3 DNA: TGTGCCAGCAGTGAATCCGACACAGCGCAACGACAGCATTTT

V gene: TRBV12-3/TRBV12-4
D gene: .
clone size: .
J gene: TRBJ1-5
CDR3 protein: CASSFEGFQPQHF
CDR3 DNA: TGTGCCAGCAGTTTTGAGGGGTTTCAGCCCCAGCATTTT

V gene: TRBV5-4
D gene: .
clone size: .
J gene: TRBJ1-5
CDR3 protein: CASSLVLAGGPNQPQHF
CDR3 DNA: TGTGCCAGCAGTCTGGTGCTAGCGGGAGGGCCCAATCAGCCCCAGCATTTT

V gene: TRBV20-1
D gene: .
clone size: .
J gene: TRBJ2-7
CDR3 protein: CSARVGHGEQYF
CDR3 DNA: TGCAGTGCTAGAGTTGGGCACGGCGAGCAGTACTTC

V gene: TRBV29-1
D gene: TRBD1
clone size: many
J gene: TRBJ1-2
CDR3 protein: CSVYSGTGGLSYTF
CDR3 DNA: TGCAGCGTTTATTCCGGGACAGGGGGCTTGAGCTACACCTTC

V gene: TRBV27
D gene: .
clone size: .
J gene: TRBJ1-1
CDR3 protein: CASSFNRMNTEAFF
CDR3 DNA: TGTGCCAGCAGTTTCAACAGAATGAACACTGAAGCTTTCTTT

V gene: TRBV5-1
D gene: .
clone size: .
J gene: TRBJ1-2
CDR3 protein: CASSLDPGAPDGYTF
CDR3 DNA: TGCGCCAGCAGCTTGGATCCGGGCGCCCCGGATGGCTACACCTTC

V gene: TRBV11-2
D gene: TRBD2
clone size: .
J gene: TRBJ2-7
CDR3 protein: CASSPGTSGSDYEQYF
CDR3 DNA: TGTGCCAGCAGCCCCGGGACTAGCGGGAGCGACTACGAGCAGTACTTC

V gene: TRBV7-2
D gene: .
clone size: .
J gene: TRBJ1-1
CDR3 protein: CASSLIPGTLNTEAFF
CDR3 DNA: TGTGCCAGCAGCTTAATCCCCGGGACACTGAACACTGAAGCTTTCTTT

V gene: TRBV7-9
D gene: .
clone size: .
J gene: TRBJ1-2
CDR3 protein: CASRRGDNYGYTF
CDR3 DNA: TGTGCCAGCAGGCGGGGCGATAACTATGGCTACACCTTC

V gene: TRBV20-1
D gene: .
clone size: .
J gene: TRBJ1-1
CDR3 protein: CSARDARTDYTEAFF
CDR3 DNA: TGCAGTGCTAGAGATGCCAGGACGGACTACACTGAAGCTTTCTTT

V gene: TRBV12-3/TRBV12-4
D gene: .
clone size: many
J gene: TRBJ1-2
CDR3 protein: CASTNREVKTYGYTF
CDR3 DNA: TGTGCCAGCACAAACCGGGAGGTGAAGACCTATGGCTACACCTTC

V gene: TRBV5-1
D gene: TRBD1
clone size: .
J gene: TRBJ1-6
CDR3 protein: CASSTTTGTGVSPLHF
CDR3 DNA: TGCGCCAGCAGCACAACCACCGGGACAGGGGTCTCACCCCTCCACTTT

V gene: TRBV6-2/TRBV6-3
D gene: .
clone size: many
J gene: TRBJ2-5
CDR3 protein: CASSLQVQETQYF
CDR3 DNA: TGTGCCAGCAGTTTACAGGTGCAAGAGACCCAGTACTTC

V gene: TRBV20-1
D gene: TRBD2
clone size: .
J gene: TRBJ2-7
CDR3 protein: CSASSLAGGAYEQYF
CDR3 DNA: TGCAGTGCCAGCAGCCTCGCGGGAGGGGCCTACGAGCAGTACTTC

V gene: TRBV7-2
D gene: .
clone size: .
J gene: TRBJ1-1
CDR3 protein: CASSRRGFVGSSSTMNTEAFF
CDR3 DNA: TGTGCCAGCAGCAGACGTGGGTTCGTGGGCTCGAGCTCTACTATGAACACTGAAGCTTTCTTT

V gene: TRBV7-3
D gene: .
clone size: .
J gene: TRBJ2-2
CDR3 protein: CASSESGELFF
CDR3 DNA: TGTGCCAGCAGCGAGTCGGGGGAGCTGTTTTTT

V gene: TRBV6-4
D gene: TRBD1
clone size: many
J gene: TRBJ1-1
CDR3 protein: CASSDSGRGQVF
CDR3 DNA: TGTGCCAGCAGTGACTCGGGCAGGGGGCAGGTCTTT

V gene: TRBV5-4
D gene: .
clone size: .
J gene: TRBJ1-3
CDR3 protein: CASSLAKTGIGNTIYF
CDR3 DNA: TGTGCCAGCAGCTTGGCAAAGACTGGGATAGGAAACACCATATATTTT

V gene: TRBV7-6
D gene: TRBD2
clone size: .
J gene: TRBJ2-1
CDR3 protein: CASSRTSGTSEQFF
CDR3 DNA: TGTGCCAGCAGTAGGACTAGCGGGACCAGTGAGCAGTTCTTC

V gene: TRBV2
D gene: .
clone size: many
J gene: TRBJ1-2
CDR3 protein: CASSGAERDGYTF
CDR3 DNA: TGTGCCAGCAGTGGGGCTGAAAGGGATGGCTACACCTTC

V gene: TRBV29-1
D gene: .
clone size: few
J gene: TRBJ2-7
CDR3 protein: CSVDLGATNYEQYF
CDR3 DNA: TGCAGCGTTGATCTGGGGGCGACGAACTACGAGCAGTACTTC

V gene: TRBV10-3
D gene: TRBD1
clone size: .
J gene: TRBJ2-7
CDR3 protein: CAIGTGAPYEQYF
CDR3 DNA: TGTGCTATCGGGACAGGGGCCCCCTACGAGCAGTACTTC

V gene: TRBV7-9
D gene: TRBD1
clone size: many
J gene: TRBJ1-1
CDR3 protein: CASSIPLTGSHAFF
CDR3 DNA: TGTGCCAGCAGCATACCCTTGACAGGGTCGCATGCTTTCTTT

V gene: TRBV29-1
D gene: .
clone size: .
J gene: TRBJ2-7
CDR3 protein: CSWNSPALYEQYF
CDR3 DNA: TGCAGCTGGAACTCACCTGCACTTTACGAGCAGTACTTC

V gene: TRBV5-4
D gene: .
clone size: .
J gene: TRBJ2-5
CDR3 protein: CASSLATGSPQETQYF
CDR3 DNA: TGTGCCAGCAGCTTGGCAACAGGATCCCCTCAAGAGACCCAGTACTTC

V gene: TRBV7-6
D gene: .
clone size: .
J gene: TRBJ2-7
CDR3 protein: CAREGAGGNTYEQYF
CDR3 DNA: TGTGCTAGAGAGGGGGCAGGGGGGAACACCTACGAGCAGTACTTC

V gene: TRBV12-3/TRBV12-4
D gene: TRBD2
clone size: .
J gene: TRBJ2-7
CDR3 protein: CASTWEGLGGSYEQYF
CDR3 DNA: TGTGCCAGCACCTGGGAGGGCTTGGGGGGCTCCTACGAGCAGTACTTC

V gene: TRBV5-1
D gene: TRBD1
clone size: many
J gene: TRBJ1-1
CDR3 protein: CASSLGGTAEAFF
CDR3 DNA: TGTGCCAGCAGTTTGGGGGGGACAGCAGAAGCTTTCTTT

V gene: TRBV20-1
D gene: TRBD1
clone size: .
J gene: TRBJ1-6
CDR3 protein: CSATGTGLHSPLHF
CDR3 DNA: TGCAGTGCGACCGGGACAGGGTTGCATTCACCCCTCCACTTT

V gene: TRBV2
D gene: .
clone size: .
J gene: TRBJ1-2
CDR3 protein: CASRAGLAGGYGYTF
CDR3 DNA: TGTGCCAGCAGAGCGGGACTAGCGGGAGGATATGGCTACACCTTC

V gene: TRBV7-9
D gene: TRBD1
clone size: .
J gene: TRBJ1-3
CDR3 protein: CASSARGPFTGAIYF
CDR3 DNA: TGTGCCAGCAGCGCCAGGGGGCCGTTTACAGGGGCCATATATTTT

V gene: TRBV24-1
D gene: TRBD1
clone size: once
J gene: TRBJ1-1
CDR3 protein: CATSKHTGAGDTEAFF
CDR3 DNA: TGTGCCACCAGCAAACATACAGGGGCAGGGGACACTGAAGCTTTCTTT

V gene: TRBV29-1
D gene: .
clone size: many
J gene: TRBJ2-7
CDR3 protein: CSGGTSSYEQYF
CDR3 DNA: TGCAGCGGGGGGACATCCTCCTACGAGCAGTACTTC

V gene: TRBV3-1
D gene: .
clone size: .
J gene: TRBJ2-3
CDR3 protein: CASSQDSSIFTDTQYF
CDR3 DNA: TGTGCCAGCAGCCAAGATTCTTCTATATTCACAGATACGCAGTATTTT

V gene: TRBV5-1
D gene: TRBD1
clone size: .
J gene: TRBJ1-2
CDR3 protein: CASSFGQGAGYTF
CDR3 DNA: TGCGCCAGCAGCTTTGGACAGGGCGCTGGCTACACCTTC

V gene: TRBV6-1
D gene: .
clone size: many
J gene: TRBJ1-1
CDR3 protein: CASSEDTVNTEAFF
CDR3 DNA: TGTGCCAGCAGTGAAGACACAGTGAACACTGAAGCTTTCTTT

V gene: TRBV2
D gene: TRBD1
clone size: .
J gene: TRBJ1-3
CDR3 protein: CASSEPRDRGHGYTIYF
CDR3 DNA: TGTGCCAGCAGTGAGCCCCGGGACAGGGGGCATGGCTACACCATATATTTT

V gene: TRBV6-6
D gene: .
clone size: many
J gene: TRBJ2-7
CDR3 protein: CASTVDRTYEQYF
CDR3 DNA: TGTGCCAGCACAGTCGACAGAACCTACGAGCAGTACTTC

V gene: TRBV7-2
D gene: .
clone size: .
J gene: TRBJ2-1
CDR3 protein: CASSLGQRVNEQFF
CDR3 DNA: TGTGCCAGCAGTTTAGGACAGCGTGTCAATGAGCAGTTCTTC

V gene: TRBV20-1
D gene: TRBD1
clone size: many
J gene: TRBJ1-1
CDR3 protein: CSARDWDRRNTEAFF
CDR3 DNA: TGCAGTGCTAGAGACTGGGACAGGAGGAACACTGAAGCTTTCTTT

V gene: TRBV7-7
D gene: .
clone size: many
J gene: TRBJ1-1
CDR3 protein: CASSLDCCVEGF
CDR3 DNA: TGTGCTAGCAGCCTAGACTGTTGCGTCGAAGGTTTT

V gene: TRBV4-2
D gene: TRBD2
clone size: .
J gene: TRBJ2-3
CDR3 protein: CASSRGLAGGPSTDTQYF
CDR3 DNA: TGTGCCAGCAGCCGCGGACTAGCGGGAGGGCCAAGCACAGATACGCAGTATTTT

V gene: TRBV12-3/TRBV12-4
D gene: .
clone size: many
J gene: TRBJ2-3
CDR3 protein: CASSLSGGYADTQYF
CDR3 DNA: TGTGCCAGCAGTTTATCGGGTGGTTATGCAGATACGCAGTATTTT

V gene: TRBV29-1
D gene: TRBD1
clone size: .
J gene: TRBJ1-1
CDR3 protein: CSAWTGKDTEAFF
CDR3 DNA: TGCAGCGCTTGGACAGGCAAGGACACTGAAGCTTTCTTT

V gene: TRBV29-1
D gene: TRBD2
clone size: many
J gene: TRBJ2-5
CDR3 protein: CSVEGTRLQETQYF
CDR3 DNA: TGCAGCGTTGAAGGGACTAGGCTTCAAGAGACCCAGTACTTC

V gene: TRBV7-8
D gene: .
clone size: few
J gene: TRBJ1-4
CDR3 protein: CASSLGLGFTNEKLFF
CDR3 DNA: TGTGCCAGCAGCTTAGGGCTGGGGTTTACTAATGAAAAACTGTTTTTT

V gene: TRBV10-3
D gene: .
clone size: many
J gene: TRBJ2-2
CDR3 protein: CAISESPGTDLNTGELFF
CDR3 DNA: TGTGCCATCAGTGAGTCCCCCGGGACGGACCTAAACACCGGGGAGCTGTTTTTT

V gene: TRBV20-1
D gene: .
clone size: .
J gene: TRBJ1-5
CDR3 protein: CSARDREGPHNF
CDR3 DNA: TGCAGTGCTAGAGATAGGGAAGGTCCCCATAATTTT

V gene: TRBV15
D gene: .
clone size: .
J gene: TRBJ2-5
CDR3 protein: CATSREGVQETQYF
CDR3 DNA: TGTGCCACCAGCAGAGAGGGTGTACAAGAGACCCAGTACTTC

V gene: TRBV29-1
D gene: TRBD1
clone size: many
J gene: TRBJ2-7
CDR3 protein: CSAAKTGAEQYF
CDR3 DNA: TGCAGCGCCGCCAAGACAGGGGCCGAGCAGTACTTC

V gene: TRBV7-9
D gene: TRBD1
clone size: .
J gene: TRBJ2-5
CDR3 protein: CASSLRDRSAETQYF
CDR3 DNA: TGTGCCAGCAGCTTACGGGACAGGTCCGCCGAGACCCAGTACTTC